This TCR beta chain was obtained from a study of technical replicates of blood from a handful of donors. Data came from immunoSEQ multiplex PCR; TCRdb stores just in-frame clones and leaves some out. The sample has roughly 62,000 clones; about 95% are singletons. This CDR3 region has 14 residues. Trimming removed 5 bases from V and 3 bases from J, with 8 bases in between. Germline CDR1 LNHDA, CDR2 SQIVND (reference sequence). The chain combines TRBV19 with TRBJ1-6, with D perhaps TRBD1 (5 bases). The sequenced material came from PBMCs. The sequence was obtained from a human donor in good health. Some clones in this sample may be carry-over from other donors' samples. This CDR3 is CASSGAFYNSPLHF. CDR3 in DNA: TGTGCCAGTAGTGGGGCCTTCTATAATTCACCCCTCCACTTT.